This T cell receptor (beta chain) derives from a study of shared clonotypes between healthy human individuals. Notes on the study in general: Several donors had around 5.2% of their naive CD4 clonotypes in common.

Assay used: immunoSEQ multiplex PCR; TCRdb lists only in-frame clones, some missing. The sample lists 2 million to 3 million clones; approximately 93% were seen once. About this clone: Its antigen remains unknown.

V dropped 5 bases and J dropped 0; count of bases not matched to a gene: 4. CDR3 length: 15 amino acids. Germline lookup yields CDR1 WNHNN and CDR2 SYGVQD (reference sequence). The specimen sequenced was naive CD4+ T cells from PBMCs. This sample's subset: CD45RA+ positively selected. The TCR sequence derives from a man aged 18 to 29 in good health. Some clones in this sample may be carry-over from other donors' samples. J is TRBJ2-1 and V is TRBV10-1; TRBD2 aligns across 7 bases. CDR3 sequence (DNA): TGCGCCAGCAGTTCCGGCGGGAGCTCCTACAATGAGCAGTTCTTC. This encodes CASSSGGSSYNEQFF.